These 18 T cell receptor beta chains share one sample of origin, sequenced in a study of T cell responses to AZD1222 COVID-19 vaccine. TCRdb keeps only in-frame clones here, not all; method: immunoSEQ multiplex PCR. The sample has about 140,000 clones. Sequencing input: peripheral blood. Receptor source: an adult in good health.

Details on this clone: This sample includes further DNA sequences coding for the same CDR3. This chain links TRBV7-9 with TRBJ1-4; 8 nucleotides line up with TRBD1. CDR3 size: 14 residues. Per germline, CDR1 SEHNR and CDR2 FQNEAQ (reference sequence). V dropped 5 bases and J dropped 7; count of bases not matched to a gene: 6. The DNA of the CDR3 is TGTGCCAGCAGCGCCGGACAGGGCGGTGAAAAACTGTTTTTT. Translation gives CASSAGQGGEKLFF.

The chain links TRBV4-2 to TRBJ1-1; D is undetermined. Trimming shortened V by 0 bases and J by 1 base, and 6 bases separated the two germline ends. The CDR3 sequence is 14 residues long. Germline V gene data show CDR1 as LGHNA and CDR2 as YNFKEQ. The CDR3 DNA reads TGTGCCAGCAGCCAAGATAGCCAGAACACTGAAGCTTTCTTT. This translates into CASSQDSQNTEAFF.

The V call is TRBV25-1, the J call TRBJ2-5; a possible D gene is TRBD2 (6 bases). The germline V gene has CDR1 MGHDK and CDR2 SYGVNS. Trimming removed 2 bases at V and 4 bases at J, with 14 bases between. This CDR3 has 15 residues. The DNA of the CDR3 is TGTGCCAGCAGTGAAAGCACCTGGACTATAGAGACCCAGTACTTC. Its translation is CASSESTWTIETQYF.

The chain is built from TRBV4-2 and TRBJ1-1, with D perhaps TRBD1 (5 bases). CDR1 is LGHNA, CDR2 YNFKEQ, per germline. The CDR3 is 18 amino acids. V dropped 0 bases and J dropped 7 bases, with 24 bases sitting between them. The CDR3 region is CASSQERADVVSGGEAFF. Written as DNA, the CDR3 is TGTGCCAGCAGCCAAGAAAGGGCGGACGTCGTGAGTGGGGGTGAAGCTTTCTTT.

V gene TRBV7-9 combines with J gene TRBJ2-5, with a tentative D call TRBD2 (6 bases). CDR1 is SEHNR, CDR2 FQNEAQ, per germline (reference sequence). The V end was cut by 6 bases, the J end by 5 bases, with 10 bases between. The CDR3 runs 12 residues. CDR3 sequence reads: CASRQEGETQYF. The CDR3 coding sequence is TGTGCCAGCAGGCAGGAGGGCGAGACCCAGTACTTC.

The chain links TRBV29-1 to TRBJ1-2; 8 nucleotides align to TRBD1. The CDR3 is 14 amino acids. Germline loops: CDR1 SQVTM, CDR2 ANQGSEA. V lost 3 bases to trimming and J lost 7 bases; unmatched junction nucleotides: 10. The CDR3 DNA follows: TGCAGCGTTGAGCAGGGGGCGCGAGCTACTGGCTACACCTTC. Protein: CSVEQGARATGYTF.

The chain employs TRBV15 and TRBJ2-1, with D perhaps matching TRBD1 (6 bases). In germline, CDR1 is LNHNV, CDR2 YYDKDF (reference sequence). The V and J ends lost 5 bases and 6 bases respectively, with 14 bases between them. The CDR3 runs 14 residues. The CDR3 coding sequence is TGTGCCACCAGCTTAGATAGGGGGTCCAATGAGCAGTTCTTC. It encodes CATSLDRGSNEQFF.

J is TRBJ1-6 and V is TRBV11-3; TRBD1 is a possible D gene (5 bases). CDR1 and CDR2 from the germline V gene are SGHNT and YENEEA. V lost 1 base and J lost 16, with 11 bases in between. The CDR3 totals 12 residues. The CDR3 DNA reads as TGTGCCAGCAGCTTAGTTGGACACAGTCTCCACTTT. Encoded protein: CASSLVGHSLHF. The whole variable domain, remainder taken from reference TRBV11-3 and TRBJ1-6, is EAGVVQSPRYKIIEKKQPVAFWCNPISGHNTLYWYLQNLGQGPELLIRYENEEAVDDSQLPKDRFSAERLKGVDSTLKIQPAELGDSAVYLCASSLVGHSLHFGNGTRLTVT.

The V call is TRBV11-2, the J call TRBJ1-2, with TRBD1 matching 9 bases. Germline CDR1 SGHAT, CDR2 FQNNGV. V trimming: 1 base; J trimming: 8 bases; junction bases outside the gene matches: 8. The CDR3 has 15 amino acids. The CDR3 here is CASSLAGTGRWGYTF. DNA of the CDR3: TGTGCCAGCAGCTTAGCGGGGACAGGGAGATGGGGCTACACCTTC.

The J gene is TRBJ1-3, the V gene TRBV28, with D hard to call. The CDR3 has 15 amino acids. V lost 4 bases and J 5 bases, leaving 15 bases between the germline ends. Germline CDR1 MDHEN, CDR2 SYDVKM. The CDR3 coding sequence is TGTGCCAGCAGTTCGGCGGGTTCCTATAGAAACACCATATATTTT. As protein: CASSSAGSYRNTIYF. The whole variable domain, filled in from reference TRBV28 and TRBJ1-3, reads DVKVTQSSRYLVKRTGEKVFLECVQDMDHENMFWYRQDPGLGLRLIYFSYDVKMKEKGDIPEGYSVSREKKERFSLILESASTNQTSMYLCASSSAGSYRNTIYFGEGSWLTVV.

This chain links TRBV6-5 with TRBJ1-4, with a possible D match to TRBD1 (6 bases). Trimming pared 7 bases from V and 4 bases from J, leaving 10 bases between. Per the germline V gene, CDR1 is MNHEY and CDR2 is SVGAGI. CDR3 length equals 13 residues. The CDR3: CASTRTVNEKLFF. DNA of the CDR3: TGTGCCAGCACTAGGACAGTTAATGAAAAACTGTTTTTT.

The CDR3 DNA follows: TGTGCCAGCAGTTACTCTATTGGTGCTGAAGCTTTCTTT. Amino acids: CASSYSIGAEAFF. V is TRBV6-5 and J is TRBJ1-1; D remains ambiguous. Trimming removed 0 bases at V and 6 bases at J, with 8 bases between. This CDR3 region has 13 residues. In germline, CDR1 is MNHEY, CDR2 SVGAGI.

This sequence joins TRBV11-2 and TRBJ1-5; no definite D call. The CDR3 totals 15 residues. Deletions cut 5 bases from V and 1 base from J, with 12 bases between. Per the germline V gene, CDR1 is SGHAT and CDR2 is FQNNGV. CDR3 region: CASSAGGLSNQPQHF. The CDR3 DNA is TGTGCCAGCAGCGCGGGCGGACTAAGCAATCAGCCCCAGCATTTT.

The gene calls are TRBV18 and TRBJ1-4; D might be TRBD1 (5 bases). CDR3 length: 16 amino acids. Trimming shortened V by 2 bases and J by 2 bases, and 12 bases separated the two germline ends. Germline V gives CDR1 KGHSH, CDR2 LQKENI. The CDR3 bases are TGTGCCAGCTCACCAAGAGCGGGGACGACTAATGAAAAACTGTTTTTT. This encodes CASSPRAGTTNEKLFF.

The chain recombines TRBV5-1 with TRBJ1-2; TRBD1 agrees at 8 bases. There are 15 residues in the CDR3. Germline lookup yields CDR1 SGHRS and CDR2 YFSETQ. Unmatched junction bases numbered 9, after V lost 4 bases and J lost 4 bases. The CDR3 spells CASSPFGTGRYGYTF. CDR3 in DNA: TGCGCCAGCAGCCCCTTCGGGACAGGCCGCTATGGCTACACCTTC.

V and J are TRBV5-5 and TRBJ1-1; no definite D call. The germline V gene encodes CDR1 SGHKS and CDR2 YYEKEE (reference sequence). This CDR3 comprises 13 residues. V dropped 1 base and J dropped 11 bases, with 15 bases sitting between them. This CDR3 is CASSLNPVLGAFF. As DNA, the CDR3 is TGTGCCAGCAGCTTGAACCCCGTTCTGGGCGCTTTCTTT. Combining the CDR3 with reference TRBV5-5 and TRBJ1-1 gives the whole variable domain DAGVTQSPTHLIKTRGQQVTLRCSPISGHKSVSWYQQVLGQGPQFIFQYYEKEERGRGNFPDRFSARQFPNYSSELNVNALLLGDSALYLCASSLNPVLGAFFGQGTRLTVV.

The genes are TRBV21-1 and TRBJ1-2. TRBV21-1 is termed a pseudogene. The CDR3 extends over 14 amino acids. CDR3 loop: CASSKRWEGGGYTF. In DNA, the CDR3 is TGTGCCAGCAGCAAAAGGTGGGAGGGGGGCGGCTACACCTTC.

The gene calls are TRBV7-9 and TRBJ2-5, with D uncertain. CDR3 length: 13 residues. Germline CDR1 reads SEHNR; CDR2 reads FQNEAQ (reference sequence). Trimming pared 1 base from V and 2 bases from J, leaving 5 bases between. The chain's CDR3 is CASSLGQQETQYF. CDR3 nucleotides: TGTGCCAGCAGCTTAGGACAACAAGAGACCCAGTACTTC.